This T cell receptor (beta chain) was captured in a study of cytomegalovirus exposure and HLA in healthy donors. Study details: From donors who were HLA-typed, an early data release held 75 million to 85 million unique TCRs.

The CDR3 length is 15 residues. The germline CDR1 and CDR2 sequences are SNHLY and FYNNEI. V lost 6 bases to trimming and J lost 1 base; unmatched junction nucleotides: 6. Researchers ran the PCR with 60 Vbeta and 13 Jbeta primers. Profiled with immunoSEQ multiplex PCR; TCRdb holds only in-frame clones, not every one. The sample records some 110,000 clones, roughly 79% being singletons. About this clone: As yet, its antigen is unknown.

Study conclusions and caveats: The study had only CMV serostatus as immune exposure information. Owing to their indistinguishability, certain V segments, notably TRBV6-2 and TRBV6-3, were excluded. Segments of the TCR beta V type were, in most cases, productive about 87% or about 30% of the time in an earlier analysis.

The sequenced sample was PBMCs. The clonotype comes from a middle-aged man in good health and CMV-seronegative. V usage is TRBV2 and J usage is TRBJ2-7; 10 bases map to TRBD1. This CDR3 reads CASSQTGGGSYEQYF. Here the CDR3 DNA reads TGTGCCAGCAGCCAGACAGGGGGCGGATCCTACGAGCAGTACTTC.